A single sample gave rise to the 16 T cell receptor beta chains below, sequenced in a study of blood T cell repertoires in COVID-19. This table comes from immunoSEQ multiplex PCR, and its TCRdb copy is limited to in-frame clones, with some not included. The data hold around 160,000 clones, with over 80% observed a single time. Source material: peripheral blood. The receptor source for this set is a woman between 35 and 50 years old with active or convalescent COVID-19.

The V gene is TRBV20-1, the J gene TRBJ2-1; tentative D call: TRBD1 (6 bases). Germline CDR1 is DFQATT and CDR2 is SNEGSKA (reference sequence). Trimming took 3 bases from V and 7 from J, leaving 7 bases between them. This CDR3 is built from 11 residues. CDR3 sequence (DNA): TGCAGTGCTAGTACAGGGAATGAGCAGTTCTTC. Translating it yields CSASTGNEQFF.

This clone appeared once. J is TRBJ2-7 and V is TRBV7-9; perhaps TRBD1 as D (6 bases). V was trimmed by 5 bases and J by 5 bases, leaving 13 bases between them. CDR1 SEHNR and CDR2 FQNEAQ come from the germline V gene (reference sequence). This CDR3 region has 13 residues. The DNA for the CDR3 is TGTGCCAGCAGCCTCCTGAACAGGGACGAGCAGTACTTC. As protein: CASSLLNRDEQYF.

This clone was seen a handful of times. This sequence joins TRBV6-2 or TRBV6-3 and TRBJ2-4; 14 bases fit TRBD2. The CDR3 is 16 residues long. Germline assignment: CDR1 MNHEY and CDR2 SVGEGT. Trimming at V came to 4 bases and at J to 9 bases, leaving 8 bases not matched to a gene. Here the CDR3 DNA reads TGTGCCAGCAGTTCCAGGACTAGCGGGAGGTGGGGCATTCAGTACTTC. It is translated as CASSSRTSGRWGIQYF.

This clone was counted once. The CDR3 spells CATGRELGETQYF. The CDR3, as DNA: TGTGCCACGGGGCGGGAGTTGGGGGAGACCCAGTACTTC. The V gene is TRBV10-3, the J gene TRBJ2-5; TRBD2 matches 7 bases. J gave up 5 bases and V 10 bases, and 10 bases lay outside the gene matches. The CDR3 consists of 13 residues. In germline, CDR1 is ENHRY, CDR2 SYGVKD.

DNA of the CDR3: TGTGCCAGCAGTTACCGGACAGGGGCAGGTGGCTACACCTTC. Its protein product is CASSYRTGAGGYTF. The V gene is TRBV6-6, the J gene TRBJ1-2; 9 positions agree with TRBD1. The CDR3 has 14 residues. Germline CDR1 reads MNHNY; CDR2 reads SVGAGI (reference sequence). V shed 2 bases and J 7 bases; nucleotides not matched to a gene: 5.

This clone was picked up a small number of times. The chain carries TRBV5-5 and TRBJ1-6; TRBD1 is a possible D gene (5 bases). CDR1 SGHKS and CDR2 YYEKEE come from the germline V gene (reference sequence). Trimming took off 4 bases at V and 5 bases at J, with 10 bases between the two ends. The CDR3 runs 14 residues. DNA for the CDR3: TGTGCCAGCAGCGCGGGACGGGATAATTCACCCCTCCACTTT. It encodes CASSAGRDNSPLHF.

V gene TRBV9 combines with J gene TRBJ1-4; the D is unclear. The CDR3 extends over 15 amino acids. CDR1 SGDLS and CDR2 YYNGEE come from the germline V gene. V lost 0 bases, J lost 6 bases, and 12 bases lay in between. The chain's CDR3 is CASSVGGVADEKLFF. Here the CDR3 DNA reads TGTGCCAGCAGCGTAGGCGGAGTAGCCGATGAAAAACTGTTTTTT.

The V gene is TRBV27, the J gene TRBJ1-5; D gene uncertain. CDR1 is MNHEY, CDR2 SMNVEV, per germline (reference sequence). V was trimmed by 3 bases and J by 0 bases, leaving 6 bases between them. The CDR3 is 14 amino acids. The CDR3 here is CASSLGYSNQPQHF. In nucleotides, the CDR3 is TGTGCCAGCAGTTTGGGCTATAGCAATCAGCCCCAGCATTTT.

V is TRBV4-3 and J is TRBJ2-3; 7 bases are a match to TRBD2. With V trimmed by 2 bases and J by 2 bases, 10 bases remained unmatched. Germline lookup yields CDR1 LGHNA and CDR2 YSLEER. This CDR3 region has 17 residues. The CDR3 here is CASSQSRARDYTDTQYF. The CDR3 DNA reads as TGCGCCAGCAGCCAATCACGGGCCAGGGACTACACAGATACGCAGTATTTT.

The chain joins TRBV19 to TRBJ1-6, with a tentative D call TRBD1 (6 bases). The V gene lost 6 bases and the J gene lost 5 bases, with 14 bases spanning the gap. The germline V gene has CDR1 LNHDA and CDR2 SQIVND (reference sequence). This CDR3 is 15 amino acids long. For the CDR3, the DNA is TGTGCCAGTAGCCTACAGGGCCAAGATAATTCACCCCTCCACTTT. Its translation is CASSLQGQDNSPLHF.

The V and J genes are TRBV3-1 (or the pseudogene TRBV3-2) and TRBJ2-1; D might be TRBD2 (5 bases). V shed 1 base and J shed 2 bases, with 12 bases lying between them. Germline CDR1 reads LGHDT; CDR2 reads YNNKEL (reference sequence). This CDR3 comprises 16 residues. For the CDR3, the DNA is TGTGCCAGCAGCCAAGGGGCGGCGCGGGCCTACAATGAGCAGTTCTTC. Translation: CASSQGAARAYNEQFF.

The rearrangement links TRBV28 to TRBJ1-2; 9 bases align to TRBD1. V gave up 6 bases and J gave up 4 bases; unmatched junction bases: 3. Looked up from germline, CDR1 is MDHEN and CDR2 is SYDVKM. CDR3 size: 13 residues. Here the CDR3 reads CASRQQGAYGYTF. The CDR3 coding sequence is TGTGCCAGCAGGCAACAGGGGGCCTATGGCTACACCTTC.

This chain joins TRBV5-4 and TRBJ2-7, with TRBD1 matching 8 bases. Germline CDR1 reads SGHNT; CDR2 reads YYREEE (reference sequence). The CDR3 has 15 residues. The V gene end was trimmed by 4 bases and the J gene end by 1 base; junction bases not matched to a gene: 7. Written as DNA, the CDR3 is TGTGCCAGCAGCAACGGACAGGGTTATTCCTACGAGCAGTACTTC. Its translation is CASSNGQGYSYEQYF.

The chain uses TRBV28 and TRBJ1-5, with 7 positions matching TRBD1. This CDR3 comprises 16 residues. Germline trimming cut 6 bases from V and 1 base from J; bases unmatched to any gene: 9. Germline CDR1 MDHEN, CDR2 SYDVKM. Here the CDR3 reads CASRGQGERSNQPQHF. CDR3 bases: TGTGCCAGCAGGGGGCAGGGGGAACGGAGCAATCAGCCCCAGCATTTT.

V usage is TRBV7-2 and J usage is TRBJ1-2; D is possibly TRBD1 (5 bases). This CDR3 is 15 amino acids long. Germline CDR1 reads SGHTA; CDR2 reads FQGNSA. V dropped 5 bases and J dropped 2 bases, with 15 bases sitting between them. CDR3 amino acids: CASSLGGTHNYGYTF. Here the CDR3 DNA reads TGTGCCAGCAGCCTCGGGGGTACGCACAACTATGGCTACACCTTC. The whole variable domain, filled in from reference TRBV7-2 and TRBJ1-2, reads GAGVSQSPSNKVTEKGKDVELRCDPISGHTALYWYRQSLGQGLEFLIYFQGNSAPDKSGLPSDRFSAERTGGSVSTLTIQRTQQEDSAVYLCASSLGGTHNYGYTFGSGTRLTVV.

V gene TRBV5-1 combines with J gene TRBJ1-2; D may be TRBD1 (5 bases). Germline V gene sequence: CDR1 SGHRS, CDR2 YFSETQ. The length of the CDR3 is 15 residues. With 9 bases removed from V and 3 bases from J, the gap between germline ends came to 21 bases. The CDR3 DNA reads as TGCGCCACCAGGAGGGACGGGGGAACATACTATGGCTACACCTTC. As protein: CATRRDGGTYYGYTF. Looking up the rest from reference TRBV5-1 and TRBJ1-2 gives the full variable domain: KAGVTQTPRYLIKTRGQQVTLSCSPISGHRSVSWYQQTPGQGLQFLFEYFSETQRNKGNFPGRFSGRQFSNSRSEMNVSTLELGDSALYLCATRRDGGTYYGYTFGSGTRLTVV.